Below are 13 T cell receptor beta chains sequenced from a single sample in a study of shared clonotypes between healthy human individuals. Clones were read by immunoSEQ multiplex PCR, and TCRdb kept only the in-frame ones, dropping some. This sample carries approximately 350,000 clones, approximately 79% of them seen once, and the ten largest clones take around 10%. The specimen was memory CD4+ T cells sorted from blood. Subset given: CD45RA-negative fraction. These receptors all come from a young man in good health.

This sequence joins TRBV11-3 and TRBJ2-5; 7 nucleotides agree with TRBD2. V lost 5 bases to trimming and J lost 6 bases; unmatched junction nucleotides: 6. CDR1 and CDR2 from the germline V gene are SGHNT and YENEEA. This CDR3 is 13 amino acids long. CDR3 bases: TGTGCCAGCAGCGTAACTAGCGCGCAGACCCAGTACTTC. Encoded protein: CASSVTSAQTQYF. The full variable domain, in which reference TRBV11-3 and TRBJ2-5 provide the parts outside the CDR3, is EAGVVQSPRYKIIEKKQPVAFWCNPISGHNTLYWYLQNLGQGPELLIRYENEEAVDDSQLPKDRFSAERLKGVDSTLKIQPAELGDSAVYLCASSVTSAQTQYFGPGTRLLVL.

This chain links TRBV27 with TRBJ2-7; D perhaps matches TRBD1 (6 bases). Per germline, CDR1 MNHEY and CDR2 SMNVEV (reference sequence). Trimming removed 2 bases at V and 3 bases at J, with 8 bases between. There are 13 residues in the CDR3. The CDR3 DNA is TGTGCCAGCAGTTTACCAGGGGTCTACGAGCAGTACTTC. Protein: CASSLPGVYEQYF.

The V gene is TRBV9, the J gene TRBJ1-6; D might be TRBD1 (5 bases). CDR3 length equals 15 residues. CDR1 is SGDLS, CDR2 YYNGEE, per germline. V was trimmed by 2 bases and J by 9 bases, leaving 15 bases between them. CDR3 DNA: TGTGCCAGCAGCGTTATCGGACAACAGACTTCACCCCTCCACTTT. Protein product: CASSVIGQQTSPLHF. Filled out from reference TRBV9 and TRBJ1-6, the complete variable domain reads DSGVTQTPKHLITATGQRVTLRCSPRSGDLSVYWYQQSLDQGLQFLIQYYNGEERAKGNILERFSAQQFPDLHSELNLSSLELGDSALYFCASSVIGQQTSPLHFGNGTRLTVT.

The CDR3 sequence: CASSYQRNTGELFF. For the CDR3, the DNA is TGTGCCAGCTCGTACCAGCGTAACACCGGGGAGCTGTTTTTT. This sequence joins TRBV28 and TRBJ2-2; D remains unclear. Germline V gene sequence: CDR1 MDHEN, CDR2 SYDVKM. Deletions cut 8 bases from V and 2 bases from J, with 12 bases between. The CDR3 spans 14 residues.

This sequence joins TRBV6-5 and TRBJ2-1; 11 bases fit TRBD2. The CDR3 is 16 residues long. V shed 3 bases and J 7 bases; nucleotides not matched to a gene: 8. Germline V gene data show CDR1 as MNHEY and CDR2 as SVGAGI. The CDR3 sequence: CASSYLTSGSLNEQFF. CDR3 DNA sequence: TGTGCCAGCAGTTATTTAACTAGCGGGAGTCTTAATGAGCAGTTCTTC.

The chain recombines TRBV6-5 with TRBJ2-7; D is uncertain. The V and J ends lost 6 bases and 0 bases respectively, with 6 bases between them. This CDR3 spans 12 amino acids. In germline, CDR1 is MNHEY, CDR2 SVGAGI. CDR3 nucleotide sequence: TGTGCCAGCAGGGCCACCTCCTACGAGCAGTACTTC. It specifies CASRATSYEQYF.

This rearrangement joins TRBV18 to TRBJ2-1; TRBD2 is a possible D gene (6 bases). V lost 0 bases and J 0 bases, leaving 6 bases between the germline ends. There are 15 residues in the CDR3. Germline assignment: CDR1 KGHSH and CDR2 LQKENI. The chain's CDR3 is CASSPPGGSYNEQFF. CDR3 sequence (DNA): TGTGCCAGCTCACCACCGGGAGGCTCCTACAATGAGCAGTTCTTC. The full variable domain, completed using reference TRBV18 and TRBJ2-1, is NAGVMQNPRHLVRRRGQEARLRCSPMKGHSHVYWYRQLPEEGLKFMVYLQKENIIDESGMPKERFSAEFPKEGPSILRIQQVVRGDSAAYFCASSPPGGSYNEQFFGPGTRLTVL.

This clone was found a few times. The V gene is TRBV5-6, the J gene TRBJ2-7, with 8 nucleotides matching TRBD1. V lost 0 bases and J lost 3; bases outside the gene matches: 5. The CDR3 runs 15 residues. In germline, CDR1 is SGHDT, CDR2 YYEEEE. In nucleotides, the CDR3 is TGTGCCAGCAGCTTGGGGTTGGGACAGGACTACGAGCAGTACTTC. Translation gives CASSLGLGQDYEQYF.

The chain recombines TRBV14 with TRBJ2-1; no clear D gene. The germline V gene has CDR1 SGHDN and CDR2 FVKESK. The CDR3 is 11 amino acids. V gave up 3 bases and J gave up 7 bases, with 4 bases separating them. CDR3 sequence reads: CASSQGNEQFF. The CDR3, as DNA: TGTGCCAGCAGCCAGGGAAATGAGCAGTTCTTC.

The chain employs TRBV2 and TRBJ2-2; TRBD2 agrees at 7 bases. Per the germline V gene, CDR1 is SNHLY and CDR2 is FYNNEI. CDR3 length: 14 amino acids. Trimming cost V 6 bases and J 3 bases; bases outside gene matches: 4. The DNA of the CDR3 is TGTGCCAGCAGGCGGGAGAGCTACACCGGGGAGCTGTTTTTT. Translation: CASRRESYTGELFF.

CDR3 sequence reads: CASSLGTSGPSREQYF. The CDR3 nucleotides read TGTGCCAGCAGTCTGGGGACTAGCGGACCTTCGCGGGAGCAGTACTTC. The chain links TRBV28 to TRBJ2-7, with 11 bases fitting TRBD2. Germline CDR1 and CDR2: MDHEN and SYDVKM. The CDR3 runs 16 residues. J lost 7 bases, V lost 5 bases, and 13 bases had no gene match.

The V gene is TRBV7-2, the J gene TRBJ2-3; D uncertain. The germline CDR1 and CDR2 sequences are SGHTA and FQGNSA. V lost 5 bases and J 9 bases, leaving 9 bases between the germline ends. The CDR3 runs 11 residues. The CDR3 coding sequence is TGTGCCAGCAGCAGTTCTGGGACGCAGTATTTT. It codes for CASSSSGTQYF.

This clone was counted many times. V gene TRBV5-5 combines with J gene TRBJ1-5; 9 nucleotides line up with TRBD1. Germline CDR1 SGHKS, CDR2 YYEKEE (reference sequence). This CDR3 is built from 16 residues. V shed 4 bases and J 6 bases; nucleotides not matched to a gene: 11. The CDR3 nucleotides read TGTGCCAGCAGCCGAGAGGGTGGGACAGGGAGTCAGCCCCAGCATTTT. Its protein product is CASSREGGTGSQPQHF.